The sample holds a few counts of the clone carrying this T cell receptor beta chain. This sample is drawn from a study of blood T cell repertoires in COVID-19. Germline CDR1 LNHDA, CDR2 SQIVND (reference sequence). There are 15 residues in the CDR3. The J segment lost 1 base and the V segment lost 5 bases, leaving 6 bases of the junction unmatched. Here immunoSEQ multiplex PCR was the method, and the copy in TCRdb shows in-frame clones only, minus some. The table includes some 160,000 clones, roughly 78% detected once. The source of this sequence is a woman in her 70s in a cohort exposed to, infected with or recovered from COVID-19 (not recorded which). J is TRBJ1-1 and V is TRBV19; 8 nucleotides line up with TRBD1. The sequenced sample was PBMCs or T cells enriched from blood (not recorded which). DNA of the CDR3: TGTGCCAGTAGTGCCCCCGGACAGGGGAACACTGAAGCTTTCTTT. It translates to CASSAPGQGNTEAFF.